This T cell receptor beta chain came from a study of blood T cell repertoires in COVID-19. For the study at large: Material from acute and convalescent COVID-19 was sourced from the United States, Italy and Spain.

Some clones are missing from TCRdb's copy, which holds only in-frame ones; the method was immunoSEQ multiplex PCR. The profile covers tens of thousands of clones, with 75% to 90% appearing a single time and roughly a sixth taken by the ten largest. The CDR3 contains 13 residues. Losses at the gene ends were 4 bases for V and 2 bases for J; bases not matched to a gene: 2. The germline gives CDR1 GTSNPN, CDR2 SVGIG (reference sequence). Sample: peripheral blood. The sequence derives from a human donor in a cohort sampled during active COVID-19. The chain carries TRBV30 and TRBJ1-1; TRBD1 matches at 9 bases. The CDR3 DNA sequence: TGTGCCTGGAAGGGACAGGGCAACACTGAAGCTTTCTTT. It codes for CAWKGQGNTEAFF.